A selection of T cell receptor beta chains follows, all from one sample in a study of PD-1 and CTLA-4 blockade in melanoma. Produced via immunoSEQ multiplex PCR; TCRdb's table is partial and in-frame only. The table includes about 16,000 clones, less than 85% detected once. This material consisted of CD8+ T cells from peripheral blood, taken from a patient given anti-PD-1 treatment. Source of these receptors: a human donor with melanoma. Both conserved end residues are part of each CDR3. Each record gives: J gene, CDR3 length, clone size, V gene, D gene, CDR3 protein, CDR3 DNA. A D gene is named only where the DNA matches it firmly. Clone size is not always given. Where it is, it says once, few, many or a class for expanded clones.

>TRBJ2-5|18|NA|TRBV3-1/TRBV3-2|TRBD2
CASSQGLAGGPSEETQYF
TGTGCCAGCAGCCAGGGACTAGCGGGAGGGCCTTCTGAGGAGACCCAGTACTTC
>TRBJ2-7|13|NA|TRBV11-3|NA
CASSLDPGYEQYF
TGTGCCAGCAGCTTAGATCCCGGCTACGAGCAGTACTTC
>TRBJ1-1|13|NA|TRBV5-1|NA
CASSSGGWTEAFF
TGCGCCAGCAGCTCCGGGGGGTGGACTGAAGCTTTCTTT
>TRBJ2-7|13|NA|TRBV7-9|TRBD1
CASTDPDRDEQYF
TGTGCCAGCACCGATCCGGACAGGGACGAGCAGTACTTC
>TRBJ1-3|15|NA|TRBV6-4|NA
CASSDTGPSGNTIYF
TGTGCCAGCAGTGACACAGGGCCCTCTGGAAACACCATATATTTT
>TRBJ1-1|16|NA|TRBV6-5|NA
CASSYSRTGGNTEAFF
TGTGCCAGCAGTTACTCGAGGACTGGAGGGAACACTGAAGCTTTCTTT
>TRBJ2-1|14|NA|TRBV27|TRBD2
CAVVGGASYNEQFF
TGTGCCGTGGTCGGGGGGGCCTCCTACAATGAGCAGTTCTTC
>TRBJ2-2|16|NA|TRBV7-9|TRBD2
CASSSYGAGELGELFF
TGTGCCAGCAGCTCCTACGGAGCGGGAGAGCTCGGGGAGCTGTTTTTT
>TRBJ2-7|11|NA|TRBV6-5|NA
CASGPTDEQYF
TGTGCCAGCGGACCGACGGACGAGCAGTACTTC
>TRBJ1-2|16|NA|TRBV5-1|TRBD1
CASSLGWDRAGYGYTF
TGCGCCAGCAGCTTGGGCTGGGACAGGGCTGGCTATGGCTACACCTTC
>TRBJ2-1|14|NA|TRBV5-1|NA
CASSPSGVWNEQFF
TGCGCCAGCAGCCCATCGGGGGTTTGGAATGAGCAGTTCTTC
>TRBJ1-6|17|NA|TRBV27|TRBD1
CASSYLGTGVPGSPLHF
TGTGCCAGCAGTTACTTAGGGACAGGGGTCCCGGGATCACCCCTCCACTTT
>TRBJ1-1|13|NA|TRBV28|NA
CASSLTDIVEAFF
TGTGCCAGCAGTCTGACCGACATCGTTGAAGCTTTCTTT
>TRBJ1-5|13|NA|TRBV14|NA
CASSQGVNQPQHF
TGTGCCAGCAGCCAGGGGGTCAATCAGCCCCAGCATTTT
>TRBJ1-5|15|NA|TRBV15|NA
CATSRDPGHNQPQHF
TGTGCCACCAGCAGAGATCCCGGACACAATCAGCCCCAGCATTTT
>TRBJ1-2|17|NA|TRBV5-4|NA
CASSLGAGTVVNYGYTF
TGTGCCAGCAGCTTGGGGGCCGGGACGGTCGTTAACTATGGCTACACCTTC
>TRBJ1-1|15|few|TRBV6-1|NA
CASSEEGDGNTEAFF
TGTGCCAGCAGTGAAGAAGGCGACGGGAACACTGAAGCTTTCTTT
>TRBJ1-2|12|NA|TRBV24-1|NA
CATSDIGNGYTF
TGTGCCACCAGTGATATTGGGAATGGCTACACCTTC
>TRBJ2-7|11|NA|TRBV11-3|NA
CASSLGGVQYF
TGTGCCAGCAGTCTAGGGGGGGTGCAGTACTTC
>TRBJ1-1|12|NA|TRBV12-3/TRBV12-4|TRBD1
CASRLGQGRAFF
TGTGCCAGCAGACTCGGACAGGGTCGGGCTTTCTTT
>TRBJ1-1|18|NA|TRBV4-1|TRBD1
CASSQLVRDRNMNTEAFF
TGCGCCAGCAGCCAATTAGTACGGGACAGGAATATGAACACTGAAGCTTTCTTT
>TRBJ2-1|13|NA|TRBV7-2|TRBD2
CASSLYSGQDAIF
TGTGCCAGCAGCTTATATAGCGGGCAAGACGCGATCTTC
>TRBJ2-1|15|NA|TRBV7-6|TRBD1
CASSLRGPSYNEQFF
TGTGCCAGCAGCCTCAGGGGGCCCTCCTACAATGAGCAGTTCTTC
>TRBJ2-1|11|NA|TRBV6-5|NA
CASKQGNEQFF
TGTGCCAGCAAACAGGGCAATGAGCAGTTCTTC
>TRBJ2-1|15|NA|TRBV19|TRBD2
CASSMRTSAYNEQFF
TGTGCCAGTAGTATGAGGACTAGCGCCTACAATGAGCAGTTCTTC
>TRBJ2-2|15|NA|TRBV29-1|NA
CSVDFTEKNTGELFF
TGCAGCGTTGATTTCACCGAAAAGAACACCGGGGAGCTGTTTTTT
>TRBJ2-4|14|once|TRBV4-1|TRBD1
CASSQEGTDNIQYF
TGCGCCAGCAGCCAAGAAGGGACAGATAACATTCAGTACTTC
>TRBJ1-2|14|once|TRBV9|TRBD1
CASSVGGTDLVICF
TGTGCCAGCAGCGTGGGGGGGACAGACCTGGTAATTTGCTTC
>TRBJ2-2|15|once|TRBV7-2|NA
CASSLSRQGSGELFF
TGTGCCAGCAGCTTAAGCCGCCAGGGGTCCGGGGAGCTGTTTTTT
>TRBJ1-1|14|NA|TRBV9|TRBD1
CASSQDRGQAEAFF
TGTGCCAGCAGCCAGGACAGGGGGCAGGCTGAAGCTTTCTTT
>TRBJ2-1|13|medium-sized|TRBV11-2|NA
CASSLEAHNEQFF
TGTGCCAGCAGCTTAGAAGCCCACAATGAGCAGTTCTTC
>TRBJ1-2|16|NA|TRBV16|TRBD1
CASSQAPDRADYGYTF
TGTGCCAGCAGCCAAGCTCCGGACAGGGCCGACTATGGCTACACCTTC